This TCR beta chain was found in a study of early T cells in non-severe SARS-CoV-2 infection. Study at large: The sequenced material was bulk RNA from unsorted whole blood, and its chains were unpaired.

In germline, CDR1 is DFQATT, CDR2 SNEGSKA (reference sequence). Trimming at V came to 7 bases and at J to 3 bases, leaving 9 bases not matched to a gene. The CDR3 runs 15 residues. As part of library construction, unique molecular identifiers were attached to individual cDNA molecules. One entry per CDR3 protein results from TCRdb running MiXCR on the 5' RACE reads. The sample shows about 80,000 distinct CDR3 sequences, 12% of them seen only once. V and J are TRBV20-1 and TRBJ2-3, with 11 bases aligning to TRBD1. This clonotype was obtained from an adult who was a healthcare worker with PCR-confirmed SARS-CoV-2 infection or an uninfected control (not recorded which). The sequencing sample was made of whole blood. The CDR3 DNA reads TGCAGTGTTCTACCGGGACAGGGGGATACAGATACGCAGTATTTT. Protein product: CSVLPGQGDTDTQYF.